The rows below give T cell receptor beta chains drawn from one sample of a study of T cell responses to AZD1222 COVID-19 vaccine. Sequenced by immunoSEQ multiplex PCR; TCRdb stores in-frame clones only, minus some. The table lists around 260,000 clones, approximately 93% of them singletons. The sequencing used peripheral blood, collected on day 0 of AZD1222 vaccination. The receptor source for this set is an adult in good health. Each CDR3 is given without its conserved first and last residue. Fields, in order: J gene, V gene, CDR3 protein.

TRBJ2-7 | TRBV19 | ASSISGRGSNEQY
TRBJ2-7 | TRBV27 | ASRLETGTYEQY
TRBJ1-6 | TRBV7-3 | ASSLMGGSYNSPLH
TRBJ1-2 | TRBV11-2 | ASSSLKIDKTVNYGYT
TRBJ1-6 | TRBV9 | ASSVTGRSSPLH
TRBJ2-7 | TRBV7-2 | ASTDQSGGFHEQY
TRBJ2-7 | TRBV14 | ASSQDYPGGTLYEQY
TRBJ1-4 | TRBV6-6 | ASEPRARTNEKLF
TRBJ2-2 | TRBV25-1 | ASSEGTGELF
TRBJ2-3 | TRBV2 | ANTDPQGGHIDTQY
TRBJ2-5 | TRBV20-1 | SARSQETQY
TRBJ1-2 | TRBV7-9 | ASSHPPGTPTNYGYT
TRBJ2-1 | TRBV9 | ASRALGAGQSHNEQF
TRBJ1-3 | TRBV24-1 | ATSDLRYSDQESGNTIY
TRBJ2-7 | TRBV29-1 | SVDGTGDGNSYEQY
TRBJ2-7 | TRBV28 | ASSPLDRQSYEQY
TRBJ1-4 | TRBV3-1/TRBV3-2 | ASSQDSGATNEKLF
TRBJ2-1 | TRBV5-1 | ASSSRRRSYNEQF
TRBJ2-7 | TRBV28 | ASSSHRGQGSHEQY
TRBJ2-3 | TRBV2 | ASISTDTQY